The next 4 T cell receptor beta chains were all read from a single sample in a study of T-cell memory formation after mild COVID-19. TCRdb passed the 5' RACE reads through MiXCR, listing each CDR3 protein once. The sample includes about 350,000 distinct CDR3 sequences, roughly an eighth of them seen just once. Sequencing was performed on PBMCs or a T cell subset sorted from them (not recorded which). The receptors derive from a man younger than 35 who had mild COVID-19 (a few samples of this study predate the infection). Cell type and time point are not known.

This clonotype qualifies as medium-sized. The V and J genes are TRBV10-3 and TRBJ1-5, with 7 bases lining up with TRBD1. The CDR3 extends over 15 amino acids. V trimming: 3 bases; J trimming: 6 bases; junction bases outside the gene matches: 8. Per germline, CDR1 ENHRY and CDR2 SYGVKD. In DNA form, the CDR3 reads TGTGCCATCAGTGATTTTGACAGGGTGGGTCAGCCCCAGCATTTT. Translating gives CAISDFDRVGQPQHF.

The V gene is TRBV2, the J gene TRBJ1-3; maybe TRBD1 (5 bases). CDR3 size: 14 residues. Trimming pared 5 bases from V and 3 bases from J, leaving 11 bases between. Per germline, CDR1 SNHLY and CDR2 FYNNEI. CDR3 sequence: CASSSRDYGNTIYF. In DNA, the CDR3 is TGTGCCAGCAGTTCACGGGACTATGGAAACACCATATATTTT. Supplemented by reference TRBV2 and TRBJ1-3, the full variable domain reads EPEVTQTPSHQVTQMGQEVILRCVPISNHLYFYWYRQILGQKVEFLVSFYNNEISEKSEIFDDQFSVERPDGSNFTLKIRSTKLEDSAMYFCASSSRDYGNTIYFGEGSWLTVV.

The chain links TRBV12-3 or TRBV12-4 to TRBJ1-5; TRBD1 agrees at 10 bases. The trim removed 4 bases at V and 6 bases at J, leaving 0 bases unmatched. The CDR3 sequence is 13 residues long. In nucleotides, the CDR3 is TGTGCCAGCAGTTGGACAGGGGGTCAGCCCCAGCATTTT. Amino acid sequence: CASSWTGGQPQHF.

The CDR3 bases are TGTGCCAGCAGCGTAGGCGGGGGTAGCTCCATCACAGATACGCAGTATTTT. This gives the protein CASSVGGGSSITDTQYF. J is TRBJ2-3 and V is TRBV9, with 7 bases fitting TRBD2. The germline V gene has CDR1 SGDLS and CDR2 YYNGEE. J was trimmed by 2 bases and V by 0 bases; bases with no gene match: 9. This CDR3 is built from 17 residues.